One and the same sample provided the 15 T cell receptor beta chains below, sequenced in a study of vaccination effects on CD4 cells after COVID-19. Using viral peptide pools, the ViraFEST assay grew out antigen-specific CD4+ T cells prior to sequencing. Between days 9 and 10 of culture, CD4+ T cells were separated out. Vaccine recipients, nucleocapsid antibody negative, had no prior SARS-CoV-2 infection. The table came from immunoSEQ multiplex PCR; TCRdb's copy has only in-frame clones and leaves some out. The data hold 77,000 or so clones, with about 78% observed a single time. No antigen is known for these receptors. This sample comprised CD4+ T cells from PBMCs cultured with SARS-CoV-2 spike peptides, obtained before COVID-19 vaccination. These receptors were obtained from a human donor who received a COVID-19 vaccine.

The genes are TRBV18 and TRBJ1-2; tentatively, D is TRBD1 (6 bases). Trimming took 3 bases from V and 4 from J, leaving 12 bases between them. CDR3 length equals 14 residues. CDR1 KGHSH and CDR2 LQKENI come from the germline V gene. CDR3 sequence: CASSPGQLFYGYTF. Here the CDR3 DNA reads TGTGCCAGCTCACCGGGACAACTATTCTATGGCTACACCTTC.

The rearrangement uses TRBV3-1 (or the pseudogene TRBV3-2) and TRBJ2-1, with 9 bases fitting TRBD1. V lost 2 bases, J lost 3 bases, and 11 bases stayed unmatched. CDR1 LGHDT and CDR2 YNNKEL come from the germline V gene (reference sequence). The CDR3 totals 18 residues. CDR3 sequence (DNA): TGTGCCAGCAGCCAAAGAGGGGCGGGACAGGGACTCTACAATGAGCAGTTCTTC. This translates into CASSQRGAGQGLYNEQFF.

This clone was counted once. J is TRBJ2-5 and V is TRBV7-8, with no clear D. The CDR3 sequence is 12 residues long. Trimming took off 1 base at V and 4 bases at J, with 4 bases between the two ends. Per the germline V gene, CDR1 is SGHVS and CDR2 is FQNEAQ. For the CDR3, the DNA is TGTGCCAGCAGCTTAGGAAGAGAGACCCAGTACTTC. Its protein is CASSLGRETQYF.

The DNA for the CDR3 is TGTGCCACCAGTTATCAGGGCACAGATACGCAGTATTTT. As protein: CATSYQGTDTQYF. The rearrangement uses TRBV24-1 and TRBJ2-3; D not certain. V was pared by 6 bases and J by 1 base, with 7 bases between. The CDR3 has 13 residues. Germline CDR1 KGHDR, CDR2 SFDVKD.

The sample holds a few counts of this clone. This chain links TRBV18 with TRBJ1-1; D possibly corresponds to TRBD1 (5 bases). V lost 1 base to trimming and J lost 4 bases, with 10 bases between them. Germline CDR1 and CDR2: KGHSH and LQKENI. The CDR3 covers 14 residues. As DNA, the CDR3 is TGTGCCAGCTCACCACTTCAGGGTAGCACTGAAGCTTTCTTT. This sequence encodes CASSPLQGSTEAFF.

The chain joins TRBV24-1 to TRBJ2-5, with D perhaps TRBD1 or TRBD2 (5 bases each). Trimming removed 9 bases from V and 4 bases from J, with 11 bases in between. This CDR3 region has 12 residues. Germline lookup yields CDR1 KGHDR and CDR2 SFDVKD. The CDR3 DNA sequence: TGTGCCACCCGGGGCTTTGGAGAGACCCAGTACTTC. Residues: CATRGFGETQYF.

V gene TRBV19 combines with J gene TRBJ2-1; TRBD2 aligns across 7 bases. Germline values: CDR1 LNHDA, CDR2 SQIVND (reference sequence). Trimming at V came to 3 bases and at J to 6 bases, leaving 5 bases not matched to a gene. CDR3 length: 14 amino acids. CDR3 sequence (DNA): TGTGCCAGTAGTATCCGGACTAGTTCCAATGAGCAGTTCTTC. Residues: CASSIRTSSNEQFF.

The chain employs TRBV4-1 and TRBJ1-5, with TRBD1 matching over 12 bases. Trimming cost V 2 bases and J 6 bases; bases outside gene matches: 5. Germline CDR1 MGHRA, CDR2 YSYEKL. The CDR3 loop spans 16 amino acids. The CDR3 nucleotides are TGCGCCAGCAGCCAACCCGCGGGACAGGGGGCTCAGCCCCAGCATTTT. It encodes CASSQPAGQGAQPQHF.

The J gene is TRBJ2-3, the V gene TRBV24-1; tentatively, D is TRBD1 (5 bases). The germline V gene encodes CDR1 KGHDR and CDR2 SFDVKD. The CDR3 sequence is 12 residues long. V was trimmed by 9 bases and J by 2 bases, leaving 8 bases between them. In DNA, the CDR3 is TGTGCCACCCAGGGTCCCACAGATACGCAGTATTTT. The encoded protein is CATQGPTDTQYF.

This clone was detected a few times. V is TRBV5-1 and J is TRBJ2-1; 10 positions agree with TRBD2. The trim removed 3 bases at V and 1 base at J, leaving 13 bases unmatched. The CDR3 length is 19 residues. Germline values: CDR1 SGHRS, CDR2 YFSETQ. In DNA form, the CDR3 reads TGCGCCAGCAGCTCCCAGGGTGTAGCGGGGGGCCGTTCCTACAATGAGCAGTTCTTC. It encodes CASSSQGVAGGRSYNEQFF.

This sequence joins TRBV5-6 and TRBJ2-7; 10 nucleotides align to TRBD1. Germline-derived CDR1 and CDR2 are SGHDT and YYEEEE. CDR3 length equals 15 residues. Trimming took 3 bases from V and 0 from J; bases not matched to a gene: 3. CDR3 in amino acids: CASSSGQGTSYEQYV. The CDR3, as DNA: TGTGCCAGCAGCTCGGGACAGGGGACCTCCTACGAGCAGTACGTC.

The chain joins TRBV5-4 to TRBJ2-5; 7 bases are a match to TRBD1. This CDR3 region has 16 residues. Germline CDR1 and CDR2: SGHNT and YYREEE (reference sequence). V shed 0 bases and J 1 base; nucleotides not matched to a gene: 6. CDR3 coding DNA: TGTGCCAGCAGCTTGGGGGGCAGGGGGACCCAAGAGACCCAGTACTTC. It encodes CASSLGGRGTQETQYF.

The sample holds a few counts of this clone. This chain links TRBV2 with TRBJ2-5; 10 bases line up with TRBD2. Trimming cost V 4 bases and J 5 bases; bases outside gene matches: 13. The germline V gene has CDR1 SNHLY and CDR2 FYNNEI. The CDR3 covers 17 residues. The DNA of the CDR3 is TGTGCCAGCAGTGGGGCGCTAGCGGGGGAGCTGGGTGAGACCCAGTACTTC. Residues: CASSGALAGELGETQYF.

The genes are TRBV19 and TRBJ2-6, with TRBD2 identical over 8 bases. With V trimmed by 3 bases and J by 0 bases, 4 bases remained unmatched. Looked up from germline, CDR1 is LNHDA and CDR2 is SQIVND (reference sequence). This CDR3 is built from 17 residues. The chain's CDR3 is CASSISSGASGANVLTF. The CDR3, as DNA: TGTGCCAGTAGTATTAGTAGCGGGGCCTCTGGGGCCAACGTCCTGACTTTC.

The chain couples TRBV28 to TRBJ2-2; 7 positions match TRBD1. The junction had 11 bases not matched to a gene; V was cut back by 6 bases and J by 1 base. Per germline, CDR1 MDHEN and CDR2 SYDVKM. This CDR3 is built from 17 residues. The CDR3 DNA reads TGTGCCAGCAGCAAATCCCGTGGGACAGTGAACACCGGGGAGCTGTTTTTT. This encodes CASSKSRGTVNTGELFF.